This T cell receptor beta chain emerged from a study of shared clonotypes between healthy human individuals. The CDR3 is made up of 15 amino acids. The germline CDR1 and CDR2 sequences are SGDLS and YYNGEE. Trimming removed 0 bases at V and 4 bases at J, with 10 bases between. Measured with immunoSEQ multiplex PCR; TCRdb has only the in-frame clones, and not every one. The table includes some 2.1 million clones, around 93% detected once. The naive CD8 fraction comprised CD45RO-negative cells positively selected for CCR7 and excluded terminally differentiated effector memory CD45RA+ cells. This receptor was taken from a young man in good health. Some clones in this sample may be carry-over from other donors' samples. The chain links TRBV9 to TRBJ1-4; D unresolved. The sample taken for sequencing was naive CD8+ T cells from PBMCs. The CDR3 nucleotides are TGTGCCAGCAGCGTAGCGGGCAGACTTAATGAAAAACTGTTTTTT. Translating it yields CASSVAGRLNEKLFF.